The clone carrying this T cell receptor beta chain appeared once. This sample stems from a study of T cell repertoires and HLA-DP antigens. CD4+ cells expanded for around 14 days were restimulated 24 h with allogeneic-DPB1 HeLa cells. Retrovirally transduced HeLa cells with HLA-DPA1/DPB1, HLA-DM, invariant chain and CD80 served as stimulators. TCRdb keeps only in-frame clones here, not all; method: immunoSEQ multiplex PCR. The table has under 5,000 clones, just over 75% seen once. Trimming shortened V by 6 bases and J by 5 bases, and 17 bases separated the two germline ends. The V gene's germline CDR1 is SGHVS and CDR2 FQNEAQ. The CDR3 has 15 residues.

The sequenced sample consisted of CD137- CD4+ T cells from cultured PBMCs. The TCR originated in a woman aged 18-35 years in good health and CMV-seronegative. The rearrangement uses TRBV7-8 and TRBJ2-1; D is ambiguous. Here the CDR3 DNA reads TGTGCCAGCAGGGCTGGGCCCCAAGGGCACAATGAGCAGTTCTTC. It codes for CASRAGPQGHNEQFF.